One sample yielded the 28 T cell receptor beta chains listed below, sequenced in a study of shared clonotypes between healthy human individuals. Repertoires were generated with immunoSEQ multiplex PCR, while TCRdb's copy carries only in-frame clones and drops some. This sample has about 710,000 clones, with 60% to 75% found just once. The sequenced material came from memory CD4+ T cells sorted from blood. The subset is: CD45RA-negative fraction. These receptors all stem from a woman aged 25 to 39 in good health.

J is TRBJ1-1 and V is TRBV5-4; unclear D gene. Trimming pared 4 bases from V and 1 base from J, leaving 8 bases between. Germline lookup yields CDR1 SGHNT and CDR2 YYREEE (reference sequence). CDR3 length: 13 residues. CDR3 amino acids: CASSRGTNTEAFF. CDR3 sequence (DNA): TGTGCCAGCAGCCGCGGAACGAACACTGAAGCTTTCTTT.

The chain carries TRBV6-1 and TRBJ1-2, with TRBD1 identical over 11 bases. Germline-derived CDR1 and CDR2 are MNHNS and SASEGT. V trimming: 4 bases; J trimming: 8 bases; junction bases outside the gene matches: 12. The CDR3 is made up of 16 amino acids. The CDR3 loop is CASSASGTGGASGYTF. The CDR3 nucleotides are TGTGCCAGCAGTGCCTCCGGGACAGGGGGTGCCTCAGGCTACACCTTC.

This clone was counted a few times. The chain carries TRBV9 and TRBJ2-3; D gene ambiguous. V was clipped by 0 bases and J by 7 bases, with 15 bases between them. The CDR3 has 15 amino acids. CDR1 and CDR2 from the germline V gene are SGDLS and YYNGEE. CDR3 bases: TGTGCCAGCAGCGTAGCAGACTTATGGGGTAATACGCAGTATTTT. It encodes CASSVADLWGNTQYF.

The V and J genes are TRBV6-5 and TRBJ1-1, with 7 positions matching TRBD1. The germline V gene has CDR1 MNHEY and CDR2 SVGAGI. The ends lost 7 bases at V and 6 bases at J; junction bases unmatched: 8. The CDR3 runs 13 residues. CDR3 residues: CASIKRQGAEAFF. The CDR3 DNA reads TGTGCCAGCATTAAAAGGCAGGGGGCTGAAGCTTTCTTT.

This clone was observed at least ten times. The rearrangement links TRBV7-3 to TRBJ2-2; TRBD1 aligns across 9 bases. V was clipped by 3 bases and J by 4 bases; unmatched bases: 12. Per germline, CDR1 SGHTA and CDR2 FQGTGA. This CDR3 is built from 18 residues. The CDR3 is CASSFNNRGPRGTGELFF. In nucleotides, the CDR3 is TGTGCCAGCAGCTTCAATAACAGGGGGCCCCGAGGCACCGGGGAGCTGTTTTTT.

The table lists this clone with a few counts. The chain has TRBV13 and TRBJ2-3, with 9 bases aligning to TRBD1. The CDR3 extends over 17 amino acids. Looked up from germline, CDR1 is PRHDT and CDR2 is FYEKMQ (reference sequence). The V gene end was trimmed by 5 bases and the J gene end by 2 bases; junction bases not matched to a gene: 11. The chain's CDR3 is CASSRTGQGKVTDTQYF. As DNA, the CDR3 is TGTGCCAGCAGCCGAACGGGACAGGGTAAAGTCACAGATACGCAGTATTTT.

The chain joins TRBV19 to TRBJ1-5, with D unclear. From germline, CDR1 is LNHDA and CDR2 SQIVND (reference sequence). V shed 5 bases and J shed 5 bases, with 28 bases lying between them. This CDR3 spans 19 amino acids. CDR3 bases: TGTGCCAGTAGTTCTCTGGCCTTTTCACCCGCGGGCGTTGATCAGCCCCAGCATTTT. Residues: CASSSLAFSPAGVDQPQHF.

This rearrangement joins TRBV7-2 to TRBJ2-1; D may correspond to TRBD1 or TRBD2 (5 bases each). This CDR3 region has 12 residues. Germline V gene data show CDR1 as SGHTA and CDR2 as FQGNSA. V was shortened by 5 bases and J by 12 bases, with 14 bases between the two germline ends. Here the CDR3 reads CASSQPGPGQFF. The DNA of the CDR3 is TGTGCCAGCAGCCAGCCGGGACCCGGGCAGTTCTTC.

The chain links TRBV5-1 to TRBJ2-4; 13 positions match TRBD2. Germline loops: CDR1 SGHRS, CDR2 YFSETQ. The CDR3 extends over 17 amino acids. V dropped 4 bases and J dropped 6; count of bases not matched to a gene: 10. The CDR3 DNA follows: TGCGCCAGCAGCCAAGGACTAGCGGGAGCAGGCGGAAACATTCAGTACTTC. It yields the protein CASSQGLAGAGGNIQYF.

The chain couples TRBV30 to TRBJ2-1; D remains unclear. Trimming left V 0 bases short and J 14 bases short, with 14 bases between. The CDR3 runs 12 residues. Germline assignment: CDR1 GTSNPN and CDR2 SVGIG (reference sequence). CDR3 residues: CAWSVPTGREFF. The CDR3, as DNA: TGTGCCTGGAGTGTACCGACTGGAAGAGAGTTCTTC.

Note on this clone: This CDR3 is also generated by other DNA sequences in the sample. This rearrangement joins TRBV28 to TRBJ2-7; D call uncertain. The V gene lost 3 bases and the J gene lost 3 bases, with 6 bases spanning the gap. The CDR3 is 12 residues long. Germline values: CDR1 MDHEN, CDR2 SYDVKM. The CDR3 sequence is CASSLSSYEQYF. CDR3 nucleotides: TGTGCCAGCAGTTTGTCTAGCTACGAGCAGTACTTC.

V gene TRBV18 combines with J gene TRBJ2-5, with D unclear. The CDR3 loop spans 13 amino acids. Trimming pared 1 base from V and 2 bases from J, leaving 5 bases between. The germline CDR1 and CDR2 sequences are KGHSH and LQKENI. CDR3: CASSPLPQETQYF. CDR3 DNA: TGTGCCAGCTCACCACTACCGCAAGAGACCCAGTACTTC. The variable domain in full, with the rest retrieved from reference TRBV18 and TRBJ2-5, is NAGVMQNPRHLVRRRGQEARLRCSPMKGHSHVYWYRQLPEEGLKFMVYLQKENIIDESGMPKERFSAEFPKEGPSILRIQQVVRGDSAAYFCASSPLPQETQYFGPGTRLLVL.

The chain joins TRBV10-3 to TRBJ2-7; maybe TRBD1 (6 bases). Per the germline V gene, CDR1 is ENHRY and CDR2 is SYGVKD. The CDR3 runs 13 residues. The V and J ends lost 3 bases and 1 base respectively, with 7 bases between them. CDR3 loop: CAISDGTSYEQYF. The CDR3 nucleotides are TGTGCCATCAGTGATGGGACATCCTACGAGCAGTACTTC.

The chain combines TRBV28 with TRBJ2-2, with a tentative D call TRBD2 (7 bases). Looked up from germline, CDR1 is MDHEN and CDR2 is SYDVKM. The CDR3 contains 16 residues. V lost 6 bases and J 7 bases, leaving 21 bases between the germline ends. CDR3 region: CASRAGARFGGGELFF. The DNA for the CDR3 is TGTGCCAGCAGGGCGGGGGCCAGGTTTGGTGGCGGGGAGCTGTTTTTT.

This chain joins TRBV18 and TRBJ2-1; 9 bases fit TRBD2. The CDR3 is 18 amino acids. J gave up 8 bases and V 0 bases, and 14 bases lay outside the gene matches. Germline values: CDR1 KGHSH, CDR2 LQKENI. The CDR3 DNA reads TGTGCCAGCTCACCACCGGGGGGGCTAGCGGGATTCAAAGATGAGCAGTTCTTC. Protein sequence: CASSPPGGLAGFKDEQFF.

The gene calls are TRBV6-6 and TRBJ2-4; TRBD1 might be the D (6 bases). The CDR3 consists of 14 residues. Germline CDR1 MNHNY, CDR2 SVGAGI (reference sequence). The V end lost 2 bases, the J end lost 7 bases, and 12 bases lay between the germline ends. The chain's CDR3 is CASSYGTPPNIQYF. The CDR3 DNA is TGTGCCAGCAGTTACGGGACACCGCCCAACATTCAGTACTTC.

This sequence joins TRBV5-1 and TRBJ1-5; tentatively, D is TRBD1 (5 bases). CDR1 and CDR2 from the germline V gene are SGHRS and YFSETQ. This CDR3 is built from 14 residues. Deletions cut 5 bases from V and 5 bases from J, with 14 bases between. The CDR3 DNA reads TGCGCCAGCAGACCGGCGGGGGGTCATCAGCCCCAGCATTTT. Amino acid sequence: CASRPAGGHQPQHF.

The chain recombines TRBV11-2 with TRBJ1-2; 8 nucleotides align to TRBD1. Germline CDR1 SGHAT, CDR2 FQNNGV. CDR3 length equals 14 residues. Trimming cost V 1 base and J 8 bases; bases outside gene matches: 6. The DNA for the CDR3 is TGTGCCAGCAGCTTAGGCCAGGGGGCGGCCGGCTACACCTTC. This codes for CASSLGQGAAGYTF.

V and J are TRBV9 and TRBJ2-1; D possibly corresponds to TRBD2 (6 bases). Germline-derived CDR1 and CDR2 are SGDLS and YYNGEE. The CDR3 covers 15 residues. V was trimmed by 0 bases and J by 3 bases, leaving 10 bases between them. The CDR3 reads CASSVDPSVYNEQFF. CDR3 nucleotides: TGTGCCAGCAGCGTAGACCCTAGCGTCTACAATGAGCAGTTCTTC. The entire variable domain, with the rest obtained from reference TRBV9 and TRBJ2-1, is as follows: DSGVTQTPKHLITATGQRVTLRCSPRSGDLSVYWYQQSLDQGLQFLIQYYNGEERAKGNILERFSAQQFPDLHSELNLSSLELGDSALYFCASSVDPSVYNEQFFGPGTRLTVL.

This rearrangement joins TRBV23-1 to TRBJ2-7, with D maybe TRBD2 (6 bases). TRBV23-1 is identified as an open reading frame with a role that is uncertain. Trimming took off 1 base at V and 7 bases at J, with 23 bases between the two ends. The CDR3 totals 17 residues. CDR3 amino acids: CASSQWNRPEGAEEQYF. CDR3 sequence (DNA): TGCGCCAGCAGTCAATGGAACAGGCCGGAGGGCGCCGAGGAGCAGTACTTC.

In DNA, the CDR3 is TGTGCCAGTAGTAGGACAGGGGCCTATGGCTACACCTTC. The encoded protein is CASSRTGAYGYTF. The gene calls are TRBV19 and TRBJ1-2; 9 nucleotides line up with TRBD1. Per the germline V gene, CDR1 is LNHDA and CDR2 is SQIVND (reference sequence). This CDR3 is built from 13 residues. The ends lost 4 bases at V and 4 bases at J; junction bases unmatched: 1.

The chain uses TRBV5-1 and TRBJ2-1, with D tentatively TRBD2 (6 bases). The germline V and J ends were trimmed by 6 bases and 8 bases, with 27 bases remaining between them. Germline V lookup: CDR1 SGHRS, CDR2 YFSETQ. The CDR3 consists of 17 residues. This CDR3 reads CASTPYAGRTSGDEQFF. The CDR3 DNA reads TGCGCCAGCACCCCGTATGCGGGGAGAACCTCAGGAGATGAGCAGTTCTTC.

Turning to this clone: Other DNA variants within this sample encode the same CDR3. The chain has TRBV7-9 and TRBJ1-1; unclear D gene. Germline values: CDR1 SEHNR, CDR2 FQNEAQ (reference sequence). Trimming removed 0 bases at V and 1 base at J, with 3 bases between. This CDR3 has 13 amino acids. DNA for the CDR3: TGTGCCAGCAGCTTAGCCGGGAACACTGAAGCTTTCTTT. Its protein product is CASSLAGNTEAFF.

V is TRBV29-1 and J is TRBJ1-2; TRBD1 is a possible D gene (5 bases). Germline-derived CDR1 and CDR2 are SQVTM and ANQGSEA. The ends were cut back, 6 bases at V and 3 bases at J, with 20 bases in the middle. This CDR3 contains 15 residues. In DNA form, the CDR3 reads TGCAGCGTCCTAACTTCGAACTTAGGGGACTATGGCTACACCTTC. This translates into CSVLTSNLGDYGYTF.

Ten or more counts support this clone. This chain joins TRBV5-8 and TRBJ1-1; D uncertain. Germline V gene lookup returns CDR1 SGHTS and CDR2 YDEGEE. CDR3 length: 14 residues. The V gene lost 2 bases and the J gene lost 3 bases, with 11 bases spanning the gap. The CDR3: CASSFIDGYTEAFF. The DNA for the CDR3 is TGTGCCAGCAGCTTTATTGACGGTTACACTGAAGCTTTCTTT. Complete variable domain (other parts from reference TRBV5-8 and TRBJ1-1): EAGVTQSPTHLIKTRGQQATLRCSPISGHTSVYWYQQALGLGLQFLLWYDEGEERNRGNFPPRFSGRQFPNYSSELNVNALELEDSALYLCASSFIDGYTEAFFGQGTRLTVV.

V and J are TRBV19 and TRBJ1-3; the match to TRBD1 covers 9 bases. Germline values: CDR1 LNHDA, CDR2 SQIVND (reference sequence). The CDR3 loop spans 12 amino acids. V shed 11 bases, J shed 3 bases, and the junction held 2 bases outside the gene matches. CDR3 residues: CAGTGSGNTIYF. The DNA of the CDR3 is TGTGCCGGGACAGGGAGTGGAAACACCATATATTTT.

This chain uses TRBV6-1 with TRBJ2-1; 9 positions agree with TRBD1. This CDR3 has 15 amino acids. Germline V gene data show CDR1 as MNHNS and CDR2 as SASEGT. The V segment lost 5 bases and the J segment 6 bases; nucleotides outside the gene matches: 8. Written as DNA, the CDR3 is TGTGCCAGCAGTAGACGGGACAGGGAAGGCAATGAGCAGTTCTTC. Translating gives CASSRRDREGNEQFF.

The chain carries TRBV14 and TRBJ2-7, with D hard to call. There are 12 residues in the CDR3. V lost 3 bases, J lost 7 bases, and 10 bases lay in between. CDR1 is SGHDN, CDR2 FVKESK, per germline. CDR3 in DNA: TGTGCCAGCAGCCACCCGACCCGAGAGCAGTACTTC. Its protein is CASSHPTREQYF.